One and the same sample provided the 26 T cell receptor beta chains below, sequenced in a study of T cell responses to AZD1222 COVID-19 vaccine. TCRdb's table, derived via immunoSEQ multiplex PCR, lists solely in-frame clones and lacks some. The sample contains about 84,000 clones, approximately 85% of which appear only once. Sequencing was performed on peripheral blood, taken 28 days after the second AZD1222 dose. The receptors were sampled from an adult who received the AZD1222 COVID-19 vaccine.

The V and J genes are TRBV7-2 and TRBJ2-1; 7 bases are a match to TRBD2. The CDR3 extends over 16 amino acids. V shed 7 bases and J 7 bases; nucleotides not matched to a gene: 16. The germline V gene has CDR1 SGHTA and CDR2 FQGNSA. The CDR3 reads CASTPPAGALGNEQFF. CDR3 coding DNA: TGTGCCAGCACCCCCCCGGCGGGAGCATTAGGAAATGAGCAGTTCTTC.

This clone was recorded only once. CDR3 sequence reads: CASGDFSLSTDTQYF. CDR3 nucleotide sequence: TGTGCTAGTGGTGACTTCTCCCTGAGCACAGATACGCAGTATTTT. This chain connects TRBV12-5 to TRBJ2-3; no clear D. The V gene lost 5 bases and the J gene lost 0 bases, with 12 bases spanning the gap. From germline, CDR1 is LGHNT and CDR2 FRNRAP. The CDR3 is 15 amino acids.

There are a few counts of this clone. The chain is built from TRBV6-2 or TRBV6-3 and TRBJ2-7; 9 nucleotides match TRBD1. V gave up 6 bases and J gave up 6 bases; unmatched junction bases: 9. The CDR3 is made up of 14 amino acids. Germline V gives CDR1 MNHEY, CDR2 SVGEGT. CDR3 loop: CASSHGTGLAEQYF. The CDR3 coding sequence is TGTGCCAGCAGCCACGGGACAGGGCTCGCCGAGCAGTACTTC.

J is TRBJ2-7 and V is TRBV7-8; tentative D call: TRBD1 (6 bases). There are 15 residues in the CDR3. Germline assignment: CDR1 SGHVS and CDR2 FQNEAQ. V lost 1 base and J 6 bases, leaving 16 bases between the germline ends. In nucleotides, the CDR3 is TGTGCCAGCAGCTTAGTAACAGGGAGCAGGTCCGAGCAGTACTTC. Protein product: CASSLVTGSRSEQYF.

This clone appeared once. CDR3 DNA: TGTGCCAGCATTGAAGGGTCGAACCAAGAGACCCAGTACTTC. This gives the protein CASIEGSNQETQYF. This chain links TRBV5-4 with TRBJ2-5; D remains ambiguous. CDR1 and CDR2 (germline): SGHNT, YYREEE (reference sequence). The CDR3 totals 14 residues. Trimming pared 6 bases from V and 0 bases from J, leaving 12 bases between.

V is TRBV9 and J is TRBJ2-3; 8 nucleotides agree with TRBD2. Germline loops: CDR1 SGDLS, CDR2 YYNGEE. Trimming cost V 2 bases and J 5 bases; bases outside gene matches: 13. The CDR3 consists of 17 residues. The CDR3 sequence is CASSVSEGSGTRDTQYF. The CDR3 DNA follows: TGTGCCAGCAGCGTGTCAGAGGGTAGCGGGACCAGAGATACGCAGTATTTT.

CDR3 residues: CATSDTGPNQPQHF. CDR3 DNA: TGTGCCACCAGTGATACAGGGCCCAATCAGCCCCAGCATTTT. The chain uses TRBV24-1 and TRBJ1-5; a possible D gene is TRBD1 (6 bases). Germline assignment: CDR1 KGHDR and CDR2 SFDVKD. V lost 3 bases and J lost 3, with 8 bases in between. The length of the CDR3 is 14 residues.

The chain combines TRBV18 with TRBJ1-2; 10 positions agree with TRBD1. The V gene's germline CDR1 is KGHSH and CDR2 LQKENI. V gave up 1 base and J gave up 5 bases; unmatched junction bases: 10. The CDR3 has 17 residues. In nucleotides, the CDR3 is TGTGCCAGCTCACCACTCTCCGGGACAGGGGCACTATATGGCTACACCTTC. Encoded protein: CASSPLSGTGALYGYTF.

This rearrangement joins TRBV15 to TRBJ1-4; D might be TRBD1 (5 bases). The length of the CDR3 is 15 residues. The V end lost 7 bases, the J end lost 7 bases, and 19 bases lay between the germline ends. The germline V gene encodes CDR1 LNHNV and CDR2 YYDKDF (reference sequence). The DNA of the CDR3 is TGTGCCACCATGGGCCCCGGGACCCTTTTTGAAAAACTGTTTTTT. Residues: CATMGPGTLFEKLFF.

This clone was observed many times. This chain links TRBV9 with TRBJ2-2; 8 bases are a match to TRBD1. The ends lost 4 bases at V and 7 bases at J; junction bases unmatched: 9. The CDR3 has 15 amino acids. Germline assignment: CDR1 SGDLS and CDR2 YYNGEE. The CDR3 DNA reads as TGTGCCAGCAGCACCCGACAGGGGTCGGGCGGGGAGCTGTTTTTT. This sequence encodes CASSTRQGSGGELFF.

The table lists this clone with a few counts. The chain couples TRBV7-9 to TRBJ1-2; D remains unclear. The CDR3 contains 14 residues. CDR1 and CDR2 (germline): SEHNR, FQNEAQ (reference sequence). V lost 1 base and J lost 2, with 8 bases in between. CDR3 amino acids: CASSLVSQNYGYTF. The CDR3 nucleotides read TGTGCCAGCAGCTTAGTTTCTCAAAACTATGGCTACACCTTC.

The chain couples TRBV11-3 to TRBJ1-1; unclear D gene. The ends were cut back, 2 bases at V and 8 bases at J, with 12 bases in the middle. This CDR3 is 13 amino acids long. Germline V CDR1 and CDR2: SGHNT, YENEEA. The CDR3 DNA sequence: TGTGCCAGCAGCTTAATTAGAATGGGGGAAGCTTTCTTT. It specifies CASSLIRMGEAFF.

The gene calls are TRBV3-1 (or the pseudogene TRBV3-2) and TRBJ2-2, with 11 positions matching TRBD2. V was clipped by 3 bases and J by 4 bases; unmatched bases: 4. The CDR3 is 16 residues long. Germline loops: CDR1 LGHDT, CDR2 YNNKEL (reference sequence). CDR3 loop: CASSHSTSGSTGELFF. In DNA form, the CDR3 reads TGTGCCAGCAGCCACTCTACTAGCGGGAGCACCGGGGAGCTGTTTTTT.

This chain joins TRBV27 and TRBJ2-7; D is ambiguous. The length of the CDR3 is 14 residues. Per the germline V gene, CDR1 is MNHEY and CDR2 is SMNVEV (reference sequence). Trimming removed 6 bases at V and 2 bases at J, with 14 bases between. CDR3 in amino acids: CASRGSPPAYEQYF. The CDR3 DNA follows: TGTGCCAGCAGGGGGTCCCCTCCAGCCTACGAGCAGTACTTC.

This clone was picked up one time. This sequence joins TRBV6-2 or TRBV6-3 and TRBJ1-4, with D uncertain. Germline lookup yields CDR1 MNHEY and CDR2 SVGEGT. With 2 bases removed from V and 14 bases from J, the gap between germline ends came to 12 bases. This CDR3 spans 12 amino acids. The CDR3 DNA reads TGTGCCAGCAGTTACGAGTACCCACCCCTGTTTTTT. This encodes CASSYEYPPLFF.

The chain uses TRBV6-5 and TRBJ2-1; 11 positions agree with TRBD2. This CDR3 region has 15 residues. Per germline, CDR1 MNHEY and CDR2 SVGAGI. The V and J ends lost 5 bases and 6 bases, in that order; junction bases with no gene match: 6. DNA for the CDR3: TGTGCCAGCAGTCGAACTAGCGGGGGTGGCAATGAGCAGTTCTTC. It specifies CASSRTSGGGNEQFF.

The chain combines TRBV28 with TRBJ1-2; TRBD1 is a possible D gene (6 bases). Trimming pared 2 bases from V and 4 bases from J, leaving 17 bases between. Germline CDR1 MDHEN, CDR2 SYDVKM. The CDR3 loop spans 16 amino acids. The CDR3 DNA is TGTGCCAGCAGTTTACCTCTGGGGGGCTACACCTATGGCTACACCTTC. It translates to CASSLPLGGYTYGYTF.

The V gene is TRBV3-1 (or the pseudogene TRBV3-2), the J gene TRBJ1-6; TRBD1 might be the D (5 bases). The CDR3 length is 14 residues. V lost 6 bases to trimming and J lost 7 bases, with 13 bases between them. Per germline, CDR1 LGHDT and CDR2 YNNKEL (reference sequence). CDR3 in DNA: TGTGCCAGCAGTGACCAGGGAGGCAATTCACCCCTCCACTTT. Protein product: CASSDQGGNSPLHF.

The chain combines TRBV7-3 with TRBJ2-1; D remains unclear. V was shortened by 3 bases and J by 2 bases, with 11 bases between the two germline ends. Germline loops: CDR1 SGHTA, CDR2 FQGTGA. The CDR3 has 15 amino acids. DNA of the CDR3: TGTGCCAGCAGCTTGGAAAGTGGGGCCTACAATGAGCAGTTCTTC. It codes for CASSLESGAYNEQFF.

This clone appeared a single time. The V gene is TRBV19, the J gene TRBJ2-1; maybe TRBD2 (5 bases). This CDR3 spans 13 amino acids. Germline CDR1 reads LNHDA; CDR2 reads SQIVND (reference sequence). The V gene lost 10 bases and the J gene lost 4 bases, with 14 bases spanning the gap. This CDR3 is CATRRRSYNEQFF. The CDR3 bases are TGTGCCACCCGCCGGAGGAGTTACAATGAGCAGTTCTTC.

The J gene is TRBJ2-3, the V gene TRBV13; 13 positions match TRBD2. Germline V lookup: CDR1 PRHDT, CDR2 FYEKMQ (reference sequence). This CDR3 comprises 18 residues. V was pared by 2 bases and J by 4 bases, with 9 bases of the junction left unmatched. The DNA for the CDR3 is TGTGCCAGCAGCTTATCCGGGACTAGCGGGAAAGATTCAGATACGCAGTATTTT. This translates into CASSLSGTSGKDSDTQYF.

DNA of the CDR3: TGTGCCAGCAGTCGACCTCAGACAGGGGCAGAGACTGAAGCTTTCTTT. This translates into CASSRPQTGAETEAFF. V gene TRBV6-2 or TRBV6-3 combines with J gene TRBJ1-1; 8 nucleotides line up with TRBD1. The CDR3 has 16 amino acids. After removal of 5 bases from V and 5 bases from J, the junction contained 13 bases not matched to a gene. CDR1 is MNHEY and CDR2 is SVGEGT in the germline V gene.

The chain is built from TRBV12-5 and TRBJ1-5; no firm D call. Germline V CDR1 and CDR2: LGHNT, FRNRAP. The CDR3 loop spans 15 amino acids. V lost 2 bases and J lost 4, with 12 bases in between. The CDR3 DNA follows: TGTGCTAGTGGTTTGCACCGGGATCCAAATCAGCCCCAGCATTTT. Encoded protein: CASGLHRDPNQPQHF.

This rearrangement joins TRBV2 to TRBJ2-3; D unclear. The CDR3 is 13 amino acids. CDR1 is SNHLY, CDR2 FYNNEI, per germline. Trimming cost V 1 base and J 7 bases, with 9 bases left between them. The CDR3 DNA reads TGTGCCAGCAGTGAAGGTCTTTGGAATACGCAGTATTTT. Translated, it gives CASSEGLWNTQYF.

This clone has a single count. This chain connects TRBV7-2 to TRBJ2-1, with 9 bases lining up with TRBD2. CDR1 SGHTA and CDR2 FQGNSA come from the germline V gene. Losses at the gene ends were 0 bases for V and 4 bases for J; bases not matched to a gene: 1. There are 15 residues in the CDR3. CDR3 nucleotide sequence: TGTGCCAGCAGCTTAGCGCGGGAGGGATACAATGAGCAGTTCTTC. This codes for CASSLAREGYNEQFF.

The chain joins TRBV28 to TRBJ1-1; D ambiguous. CDR3 length: 16 residues. V was trimmed by 6 bases and J by 4 bases, leaving 21 bases between them. CDR1 and CDR2 from the germline V gene are MDHEN and SYDVKM. The CDR3 DNA follows: TGTGCCAGCAGGCCCGGGATCCTAGTCCGCAGCACTGAAGCTTTCTTT. Protein sequence: CASRPGILVRSTEAFF.